This is a list of T cell receptor beta chains from one sample in a study of CD8 T cells in Susac syndrome. In TCRdb, the immunoSEQ multiplex PCR reads were re-called with MiXCR into one record per CDR3 protein. The top ten clones hold 0.082% of a sample with about 210,000 distinct CDR3 sequences, more than 85% of them seen once. The sample comprised CD4+ T cells from PBMCs. These receptors came from a human donor with multiple sclerosis. The CDR3 runs from the conserved cysteine through the conserved F or W. A D gene is named only where the DNA matches it firmly. Not every row has a clone size; where given, it reads once, few, many or a size class.

>TRBV18|-|TRBJ1-2|-
CASSLRASYTF
TGTGCCAGCTCACTTCGTGCTAGCTACACCTTC
>TRBV20-1|-|TRBJ2-3|-
CSATQGTDTQYF
TGCAGTGCTACCCAGGGAACAGATACGCAGTATTTT
>TRBV29-1|TRBD1|TRBJ1-2|-
CSATRTGGGYGYTF
TGCAGCGCGACTCGGACAGGGGGTGGCTATGGCTACACCTTC
>TRBV5-8|-|TRBJ1-1|-
CASSLLTANTEAFF
TGTGCCAGCAGCTTACTGACGGCGAACACTGAAGCTTTCTTT
>TRBV19|-|TRBJ1-2|-
CASSMNHLDGYTF
TGTGCCAGTAGTATGAATCATCTGGATGGCTACACCTTC
>TRBV20-1|-|TRBJ2-3|-
CGGGKLTDTQYF
TGCGGGGGTGGTAAACTCACAGATACGCAGTATTTT
>TRBV5-6|TRBD1|TRBJ2-6|once
CASSNRGSGANVLTF
TGTGCCAGCAGCAACAGGGGATCCGGGGCCAACGTCCTGACTTTC
>TRBV30|-|TRBJ1-6|-
CAWTGSGNSPLHF
TGTGCCTGGACCGGTTCCGGGAATTCACCCCTCCACTTT
>TRBV29-1|-|TRBJ1-2|-
CSAWTEDYGYTF
TGCAGCGCCTGGACAGAAGACTATGGCTACACCTTC
>TRBV20-1|-|TRBJ1-1|-
CSAKRPNTEAFF
TGCAGTGCTAAGAGGCCGAACACTGAAGCTTTCTTT
>TRBV11-2|-|TRBJ2-1|-
CASSLASPSNEQFF
TGTGCCAGCAGCTTGGCGAGCCCCTCTAATGAGCAGTTCTTC
>TRBV20-1|TRBD2|TRBJ2-1|-
CSASRLAVGGEQFF
TGCAGTGCTAGCCGACTAGCGGTGGGGGGTGAGCAGTTCTTC
>TRBV30|-|TRBJ2-3|-
CAWSGHTQYF
TGTGCCTGGAGTGGCCATACGCAGTATTTT
>TRBV20-1|-|TRBJ2-1|-
CSAESQGNEQFF
TGCAGTGCCGAGAGCCAGGGCAATGAGCAGTTCTTC
>TRBV30|-|TRBJ1-2|-
CAWSVYSQGGGYTF
TGTGCCTGGAGTGTATACAGCCAGGGCGGAGGCTACACCTTC
>TRBV30|-|TRBJ1-5|once
CAWSVVGVQPQHF
TGTGCCTGGAGTGTTGTGGGGGTTCAGCCCCAGCATTTT